This T cell receptor (beta chain) is from a study of T cell repertoires in cytomegalovirus infection (dated by TCRdb to the late 2010s). Turning to the overall study: Peptide stimulations targeted recently identified HLA-C-restricted CMV epitopes, whose presentation resists viral immunomodulation, together with well-studied HLA-B-restricted epitopes. Because public TCR beta signatures pointed to carriage of CMV infection together with the matching HLA type, the HLA type of each donor mattered for the analysis.

The sample's treatment or condition, from its label and the paper: in vitro stimulation with specific CMV peptide epitopes to enrich CMV-specific T cells. Study-wide conclusions, independent of this receptor: In the ex vivo response, HLA-C-restricted CMV-specific TCR beta clonotypes were dominant, and in two of eight donors the single most frequent clonotype came from this HLA-C-restricted group. Carriers of CMV infection plus the relevant HLA type were discriminated by the cumulative frequency of public TCR beta family members in the study cohort and in an independent roughly 370-donor cohort.

The run used an Illumina HiSeq 1500. TCRdb reprocessed the public reads (quality trimming at Q25 with fastp, clone calling with MiXCR) and kept in-frame beta chains. Rows are combined by CDR3 protein, so each entry shows the most common genes and DNA. The sample contains 300,000 to 400,000 distinct CDR3 sequences, roughly 29% of them found a single time. The top ten constitute 20% of the sample. To note about this clonotype: Its antigen target is currently unknown. Base qualities are not at hand, and no much larger clone is one base apart.

This sequence was found in a human donor in good health (CMV status not recorded). Some clones in this sample may be carry-over from other donors' samples. Here the sequenced sample was cultured PBMCs, taken from culture after CMV antigen stimulation.

The sequenced DNA is TGTGCCAGCAGCTCAAATACAGGGGTTCTTGAAAAACTGTTTTTT. Its protein reads: CASSSNTGVLEKLFF. The chain joins TRBV5-4 to TRBJ1-4; 7 bases in the middle match TRBD1. Here V drops 3 bases and J drops 7 bases, and the junction holds 9 bases not matched to any gene. CDR1 and CDR2, per the germline V gene (reference sequence), are SGHNT and YYREEE. The CDR3 has 15 amino acids, counting the end cysteine and phenylalanine. Just the 45-base CDR3 DNA is kept, in frame starting at base 1.